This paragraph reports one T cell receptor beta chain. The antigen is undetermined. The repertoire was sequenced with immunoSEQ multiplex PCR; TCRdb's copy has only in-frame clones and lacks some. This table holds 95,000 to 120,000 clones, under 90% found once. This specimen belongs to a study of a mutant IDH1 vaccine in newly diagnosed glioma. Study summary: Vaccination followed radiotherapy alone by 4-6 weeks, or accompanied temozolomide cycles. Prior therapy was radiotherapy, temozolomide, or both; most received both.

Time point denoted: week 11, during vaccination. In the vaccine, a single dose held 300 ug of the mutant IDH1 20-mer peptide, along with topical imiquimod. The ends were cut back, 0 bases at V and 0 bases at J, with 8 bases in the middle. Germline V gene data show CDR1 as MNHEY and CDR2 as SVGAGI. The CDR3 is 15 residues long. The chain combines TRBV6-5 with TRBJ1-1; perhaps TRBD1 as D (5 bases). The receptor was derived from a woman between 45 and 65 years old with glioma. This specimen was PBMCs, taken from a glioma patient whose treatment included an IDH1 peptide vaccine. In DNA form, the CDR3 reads TGTGCCAGCAGTTACTCTGGGACGGTGAACACTGAAGCTTTCTTT. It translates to CASSYSGTVNTEAFF.